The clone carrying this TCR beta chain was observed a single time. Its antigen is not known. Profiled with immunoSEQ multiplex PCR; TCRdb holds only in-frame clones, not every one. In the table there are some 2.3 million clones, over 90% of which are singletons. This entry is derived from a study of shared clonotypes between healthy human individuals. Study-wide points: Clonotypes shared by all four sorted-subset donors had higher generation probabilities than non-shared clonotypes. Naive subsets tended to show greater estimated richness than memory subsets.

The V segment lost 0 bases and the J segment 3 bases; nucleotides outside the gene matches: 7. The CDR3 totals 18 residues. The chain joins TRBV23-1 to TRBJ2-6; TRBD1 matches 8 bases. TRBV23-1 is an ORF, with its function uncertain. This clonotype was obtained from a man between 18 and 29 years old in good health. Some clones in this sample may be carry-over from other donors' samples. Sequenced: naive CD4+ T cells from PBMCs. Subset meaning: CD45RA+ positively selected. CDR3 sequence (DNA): TGCGCCAGCAGTCAATCTGGGACAGGACATAGTGGGGCCAACGTCCTGACTTTC. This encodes CASSQSGTGHSGANVLTF.